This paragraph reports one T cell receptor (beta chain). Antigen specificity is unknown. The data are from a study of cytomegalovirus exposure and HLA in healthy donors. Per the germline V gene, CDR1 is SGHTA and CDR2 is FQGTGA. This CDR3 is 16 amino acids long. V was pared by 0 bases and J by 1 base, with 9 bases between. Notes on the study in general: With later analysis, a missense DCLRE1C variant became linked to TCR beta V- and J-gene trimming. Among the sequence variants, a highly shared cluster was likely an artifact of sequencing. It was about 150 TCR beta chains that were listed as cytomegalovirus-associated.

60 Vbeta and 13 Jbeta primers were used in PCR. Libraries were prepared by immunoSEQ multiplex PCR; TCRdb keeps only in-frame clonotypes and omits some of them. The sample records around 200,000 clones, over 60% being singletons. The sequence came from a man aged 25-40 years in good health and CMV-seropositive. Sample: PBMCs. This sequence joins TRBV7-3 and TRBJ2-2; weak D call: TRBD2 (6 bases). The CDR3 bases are TGTGCCAGCAGCTTAACTAGCGGAGGGAACACCGGGGAGCTGTTTTTT. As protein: CASSLTSGGNTGELFF. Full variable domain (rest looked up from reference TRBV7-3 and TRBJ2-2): GAGVSQTPSNKVTEKGKYVELRCDPISGHTALYWYRQSLGQGPEFLIYFQGTGAADDSGLPNDRFFAVRPEGSVSTLKIQRTERGDSAVYLCASSLTSGGNTGELFFGEGSRLTVL.